This entry is about one T cell receptor (beta chain). The source of the sample is a study of shared clonotypes between healthy human individuals. Study summary: For every donor, three CD4 naive, three CD4 memory, two CD8 naive and one CD8 memory plates were used.

Everyone who donated was a Caucasian adult who lived in Nashville, Tennessee. TCRdb's copy holds only in-frame clones and misses some; the assay was immunoSEQ multiplex PCR. The repertoire holds some 1.5 million clones, with 95% to 99% as singletons. Sequenced material: naive CD4+ T cells sorted from blood. Regarding subset: CD45RA+ positively selected. This clonotype was sampled from a man in his thirties or forties in good health.

CDR3 sequence (DNA): TGTGCCAGCAGCCGGAGTGCCTACAATGAGCAGTTCTTC. The encoded protein is CASSRSAYNEQFF. This chain connects TRBV7-6 to TRBJ2-1; D is unclear. CDR1 and CDR2 from the germline V gene are SGHVS and FNYEAQ. V lost 5 bases to trimming and J lost 2 bases, with 7 bases between them. There are 13 residues in the CDR3.